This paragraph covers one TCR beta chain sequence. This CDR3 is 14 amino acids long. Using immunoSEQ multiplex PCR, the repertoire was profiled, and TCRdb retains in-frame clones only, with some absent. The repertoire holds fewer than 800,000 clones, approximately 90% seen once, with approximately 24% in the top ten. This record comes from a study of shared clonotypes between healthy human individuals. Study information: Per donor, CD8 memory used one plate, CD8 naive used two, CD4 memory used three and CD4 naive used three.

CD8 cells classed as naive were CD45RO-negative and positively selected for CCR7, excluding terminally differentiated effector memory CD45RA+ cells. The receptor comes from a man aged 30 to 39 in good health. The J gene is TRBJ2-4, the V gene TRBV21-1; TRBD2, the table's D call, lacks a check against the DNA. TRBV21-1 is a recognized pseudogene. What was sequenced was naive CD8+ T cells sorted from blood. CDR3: CARRYSGRAGIQYF. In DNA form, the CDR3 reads TGTGCCCGCCGATATAGCGGGAGGGCCGGCATTCAGTACTTC.